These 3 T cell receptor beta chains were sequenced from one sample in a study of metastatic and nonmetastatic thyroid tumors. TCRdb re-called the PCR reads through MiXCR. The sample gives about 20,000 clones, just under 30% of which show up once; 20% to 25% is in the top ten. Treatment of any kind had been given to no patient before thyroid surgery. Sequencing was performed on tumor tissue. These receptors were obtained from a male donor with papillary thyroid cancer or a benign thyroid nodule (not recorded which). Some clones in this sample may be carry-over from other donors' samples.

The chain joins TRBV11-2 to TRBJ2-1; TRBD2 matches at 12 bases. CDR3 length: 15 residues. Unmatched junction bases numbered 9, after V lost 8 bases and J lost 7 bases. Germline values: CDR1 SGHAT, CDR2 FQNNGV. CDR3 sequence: CASSPGLAGGNEQFF. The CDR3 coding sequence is TGTGCCAGCTCCCCTGGGCTAGCGGGAGGGAATGAGCAGTTCTTC.

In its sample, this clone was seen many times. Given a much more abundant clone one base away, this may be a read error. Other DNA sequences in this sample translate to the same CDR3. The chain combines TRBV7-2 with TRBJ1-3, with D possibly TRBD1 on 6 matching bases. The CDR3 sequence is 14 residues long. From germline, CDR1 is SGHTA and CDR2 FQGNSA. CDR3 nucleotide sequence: TGTGCCAGCGCCTTCAGACAGGCTGGAAACACCATATACTTT. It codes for CASAFRQAGNTIYF.

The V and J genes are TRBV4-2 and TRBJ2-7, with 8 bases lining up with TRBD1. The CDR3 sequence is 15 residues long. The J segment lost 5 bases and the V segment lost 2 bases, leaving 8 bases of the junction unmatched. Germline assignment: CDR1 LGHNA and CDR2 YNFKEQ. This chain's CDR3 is CASSQLQGEFHEQYF. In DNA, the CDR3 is TGTGCCAGCAGCCAATTACAGGGGGAATTCCACGAGCAGTACTTC.